What follows are 5 T cell receptor beta chains derived from one specimen sequenced in a study of graft-versus-host responses after intestinal transplantation. These receptors have no identified antigens. Profiling relied on immunoSEQ multiplex PCR, and the TCRdb table lists in-frame clones only, not all of them. In the table there are some 41,000 clones, around 96% of which are singletons. Material: unstimulated CD8+ T cells sorted from spleen or lymph node cells, obtained before transplant. Receptors originate from a human donor who was the organ donor for an intestinal transplant.

The chain carries TRBV9 and TRBJ1-2; the D is unclear. Germline CDR1 SGDLS, CDR2 YYNGEE. This CDR3 has 17 amino acids. V gave up 0 bases and J gave up 0 bases, with 15 bases separating them. In nucleotides, the CDR3 is TGTGCCAGCAGCGTAGATACCGGGGATTCAGCTAACTATGGCTACACCTTC. Its translation: CASSVDTGDSANYGYTF.

V gene TRBV29-1 combines with J gene TRBJ1-1; D gene unclear. This CDR3 comprises 13 residues. V lost 6 bases to trimming and J lost 1 base, with 12 bases between them. CDR1 is SQVTM, CDR2 ANQGSEA, per germline. The CDR3 region is CSVFHSSNTEAFF. CDR3 DNA sequence: TGCAGCGTATTCCACTCCTCGAACACTGAAGCTTTCTTT.

V gene TRBV2 combines with J gene TRBJ1-6; unclear D gene. Germline-derived CDR1 and CDR2 are SNHLY and FYNNEI. The CDR3 runs 17 residues. V gave up 6 bases and J gave up 1 base, with 16 bases separating them. CDR3 sequence (DNA): TGTGCCAGCAGCCCAACAGCTCCTGGGTCCTATAATTCACCCCTCCACTTT. Its translation is CASSPTAPGSYNSPLHF.

The DNA for the CDR3 is TGTGCCAGCAGCTTAACGGATCAGCCCCAGCATTTT. This encodes CASSLTDQPQHF. The chain combines TRBV7-9 with TRBJ1-5, with D uncertain. Germline V gives CDR1 SEHNR, CDR2 FQNEAQ (reference sequence). This CDR3 is 12 amino acids long. V was shortened by 2 bases and J by 5 bases, with 4 bases between the two germline ends.

This chain joins TRBV6-1 and TRBJ1-2; D unclear. In germline, CDR1 is MNHNS, CDR2 SASEGT. Trimming pared 1 base from V and 4 bases from J, leaving 10 bases between. The CDR3 loop spans 14 amino acids. The CDR3 sequence: CASSEEVGGYGYTF. CDR3 nucleotide sequence: TGTGCCAGCAGTGAAGAGGTGGGTGGCTATGGCTACACCTTC.